A single sample is the source of the 13 T cell receptor beta chains below, sequenced in a study of T cells in localized non-small cell lung cancer. The method was immunoSEQ multiplex PCR; TCRdb's version includes in-frame clones alone and lacks a portion of them. The repertoire holds about 48,000 clones, with around three quarters as singletons. The sample was peripheral blood, taken before any cancer treatment. These receptors were collected from a man between 35 and 75 years old with stage I squamous cell lung carcinoma.

Written as DNA, the CDR3 is TGCGCCAGCAGCCAAATTGGGGCCCGGGCCTCGATGGGGGAGCAGTACTTC. Protein sequence: CASSQIGARASMGEQYF. The chain joins TRBV4-1 to TRBJ2-7, with D possibly being TRBD1 (5 bases). The CDR3 is 17 amino acids. The germline V gene has CDR1 MGHRA and CDR2 YSYEKL. V lost 2 bases and J 7 bases, leaving 24 bases between the germline ends.

This chain connects TRBV7-8 to TRBJ2-1; D might be TRBD2 (6 bases). V lost 6 bases, J lost 2 bases, and 17 bases lay in between. The germline V gene has CDR1 SGHVS and CDR2 FQNEAQ. This CDR3 region has 16 residues. The CDR3 DNA sequence: TGTGCCAGCAGGACTCCGCGGGGACCCCCCTACAATGAGCAGTTCTTC. Its translation is CASRTPRGPPYNEQFF.

The V call is TRBV14, the J call TRBJ1-5, with unresolved D. This CDR3 region has 14 residues. Germline CDR1 reads SGHDN; CDR2 reads FVKESK. Between the trimmed V and J ends, which lost 3 bases and 5 bases, there was a span of 11 bases. The CDR3 spells CASSQVGVDQPQHF. The CDR3 region has the DNA TGTGCCAGCAGCCAGGTGGGAGTGGATCAGCCCCAGCATTTT.

This clone is a singleton in its sample. This chain connects TRBV6-6 to TRBJ1-3; D is possibly TRBD1 (6 bases). The V gene's germline CDR1 is MNHNY and CDR2 SVGAGI (reference sequence). Trimming stripped 6 bases from V and 3 bases from J, with 15 bases between. This CDR3 has 15 residues. The chain's CDR3 is CASRQGSFDGNTIYF. In DNA, the CDR3 is TGTGCCAGCAGACAGGGCTCTTTCGATGGAAACACCATATATTTT.

The chain joins TRBV9 to TRBJ2-5; the match to TRBD2 covers 16 bases. The CDR3 totals 17 residues. After removal of 3 bases from V and 5 bases from J, the junction contained 7 bases not matched to a gene. Germline CDR1 SGDLS, CDR2 YYNGEE. In DNA, the CDR3 is TGTGCCAGCAGCGACCCCTCGGGACTAGCGGGGGGGGAGACCCAGTACTTC. Amino acid sequence: CASSDPSGLAGGETQYF.

The chain links TRBV7-9 to TRBJ2-1, with 12 bases matching TRBD2. J was trimmed by 2 bases and V by 10 bases; bases with no gene match: 6. CDR3 size: 15 residues. Germline CDR1 is SEHNR and CDR2 is FQNEAQ (reference sequence). CDR3 protein: CAIPSGGAAYNEQFF. CDR3 nucleotides: TGTGCCATCCCTAGCGGGGGGGCCGCCTACAATGAGCAGTTCTTC.

The V and J genes are TRBV5-8 and TRBJ2-5; TRBD2 matches at 12 bases. This CDR3 has 15 residues. CDR1 and CDR2 (germline): SGHTS, YDEGEE. With V trimmed by 4 bases and J by 2 bases, 3 bases remained unmatched. The CDR3 coding sequence is TGTGCCAGCAGCCTGGGACTAGCGGGTCAAGAGACCCAGTACTTC. Amino acid sequence: CASSLGLAGQETQYF.

The chain joins TRBV6-4 to TRBJ2-3; no reliable D call. CDR3 length equals 14 residues. The germline CDR1 and CDR2 sequences are MRHNA and SNTAGT. The V end lost 7 bases, the J end lost 0 bases, and 11 bases lay between the germline ends. CDR3: CASKALWSTDTQYF. CDR3 bases: TGTGCCAGCAAAGCGTTATGGAGCACAGATACGCAGTATTTT.

There are a few counts of this clone. The genes are TRBV6-5 and TRBJ2-1; tentatively, D is TRBD1 or TRBD2 (5 bases each). Looked up from germline, CDR1 is MNHEY and CDR2 is SVGAGI. V lost 3 bases to trimming and J lost 4 bases, with 10 bases between them. CDR3 length: 14 residues. The CDR3 DNA sequence: TGTGCCAGCAGTTATCAGAGGGGATACAATGAGCAGTTCTTC. It codes for CASSYQRGYNEQFF.

The chain is built from TRBV7-3 and TRBJ1-2, with 7 positions matching TRBD1. The CDR3 has 13 residues. V shed 4 bases and J 2 bases; nucleotides not matched to a gene: 1. Germline V gives CDR1 SGHTA, CDR2 FQGTGA. The CDR3 coding sequence is TGTGCCAGCAGCTCGGGACAGAACTATGGCTACACCTTC. Protein sequence: CASSSGQNYGYTF. The full variable domain, in which reference TRBV7-3 and TRBJ1-2 provide the parts outside the CDR3, is GAGVSQTPSNKVTEKGKYVELRCDPISGHTALYWYRQSLGQGPEFLIYFQGTGAADDSGLPNDRFFAVRPEGSVSTLKIQRTERGDSAVYLCASSSGQNYGYTFGSGTRLTVV.

The chain couples TRBV9 to TRBJ1-6; TRBD1 might be the D (5 bases). The CDR3 consists of 16 residues. Trimming removed 0 bases at V and 4 bases at J, with 11 bases between. Germline CDR1 is SGDLS and CDR2 is YYNGEE. CDR3 sequence reads: CASSVGWDGYNSPLHF. CDR3 nucleotide sequence: TGTGCCAGCAGCGTAGGTTGGGACGGGTATAATTCACCCCTCCACTTT.

This clone was detected once. This chain connects TRBV11-3 to TRBJ2-4, with 9 bases that match TRBD1. Germline V gene data show CDR1 as SGHNT and CDR2 as YENEEA. The junction had 10 bases not matched to a gene; V was cut back by 5 bases and J by 2 bases. The CDR3 covers 17 residues. The CDR3 DNA sequence: TGTGCCAGCAGCCCTGGACAGGGGAGCGGGTCCAAAAACATTCAGTACTTC. Translated, it gives CASSPGQGSGSKNIQYF.

V usage is TRBV7-9 and J usage is TRBJ1-1; unclear D gene. CDR1 SEHNR and CDR2 FQNEAQ come from the germline V gene (reference sequence). V was pared by 7 bases and J by 8 bases, with 8 bases between. The CDR3 extends over 10 amino acids. CDR3 amino acids: CASKSEEAFF. CDR3 DNA: TGTGCCAGCAAGTCCGAGGAAGCTTTCTTT.